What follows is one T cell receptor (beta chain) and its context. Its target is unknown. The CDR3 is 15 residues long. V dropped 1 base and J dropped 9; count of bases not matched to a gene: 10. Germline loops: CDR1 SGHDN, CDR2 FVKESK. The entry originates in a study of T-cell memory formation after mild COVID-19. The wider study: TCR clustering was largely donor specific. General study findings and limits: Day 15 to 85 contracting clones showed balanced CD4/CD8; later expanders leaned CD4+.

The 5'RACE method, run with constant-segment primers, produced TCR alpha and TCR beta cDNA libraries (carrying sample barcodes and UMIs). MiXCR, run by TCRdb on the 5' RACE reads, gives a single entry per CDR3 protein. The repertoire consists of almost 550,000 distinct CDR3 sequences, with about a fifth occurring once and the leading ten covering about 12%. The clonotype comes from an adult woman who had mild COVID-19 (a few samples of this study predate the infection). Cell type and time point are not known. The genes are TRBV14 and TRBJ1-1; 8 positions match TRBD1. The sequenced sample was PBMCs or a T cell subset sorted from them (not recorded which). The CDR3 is CASSQVRAGGLKAFF. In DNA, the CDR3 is TGTGCCAGCAGCCAAGTAAGGGCAGGGGGCCTAAAAGCTTTCTTT.